A selection of T cell receptor beta chains follows, all from one sample in a study of identical twins. TCRdb ran MiXCR on the 5' RACE reads and lists one entry per CDR3 protein. This table holds 1.5 million to 2 million distinct CDR3 sequences, about 31% found once. Sequencing used cord blood. The receptors here all came from a newborn girl in good health. The CDR3 runs from the conserved cysteine through the conserved F or W. The D gene is left open where the match is weak. Only some rows state a clone size, as once, few, many or a class for expanded clones.

>TRBJ1-2|TRBV20-1|NA|NA
CSARDEGRQAYGYTF
TGCAGTGCTAGAGATGAAGGGAGACAAGCCTATGGCTACACCTTC
>TRBJ2-7|TRBV5-1|NA|NA
CASSLDLYNEQYF
TGCGCCAGCAGCTTGGACCTCTACAATGAGCAGTACTTC
>TRBJ2-5|TRBV28|NA|NA
CASNSRGFQETQYF
TGTGCCAGCAATTCTCGGGGATTCCAAGAGACCCAGTACTTC
>TRBJ1-1|TRBV3-1|NA|few
CASSRRVGPEAFF
TGTGCCAGCAGCCGAAGGGTGGGCCCTGAAGCTTTCTTT
>TRBJ1-4|TRBV18|TRBD1|once
CASSSTGEGEKLFF
TGTGCCAGCTCATCCACAGGGGAGGGTGAAAAACTGTTTTTT
>TRBJ1-4|TRBV13|NA|NA
CASSFRATWHEKLFF
TGTGCCAGCAGCTTCCGGGCCACCTGGCATGAAAAACTGTTTTTT
>TRBJ2-1|TRBV24-1|TRBD2|few
CATSDPYSGRVGNEQFF
TGTGCCACCAGTGATCCCTATAGCGGGAGGGTCGGCAATGAGCAGTTCTTC
>TRBJ2-7|TRBV3-1|TRBD2|NA
CASSQRGSFGLAGYYEQYF
TGTGCCAGCAGCCAAAGGGGTAGTTTCGGGCTAGCGGGATATTACGAGCAGTACTTC
>TRBJ1-4|TRBV20-1|NA|NA
CSARDTFSTNEKLFF
TGCAGTGCTCGGGACACCTTTTCAACTAATGAAAAACTGTTTTTT
>TRBJ1-1|TRBV28|NA|NA
CASSFPEYEAFF
TGTGCCAGCAGTTTCCCCGAATACGAAGCTTTCTTT
>TRBJ1-2|TRBV12-3/TRBV12-4|NA|few
CASSRRVYGYTF
TGTGCCAGCAGTCGCAGGGTCTATGGCTACACCTTC
>TRBJ1-5|TRBV5-8|TRBD1|NA
CASSLGQGPSNQPQHF
TGTGCCAGCAGCTTGGGACAGGGTCCTAGCAATCAGCCCCAGCATTTT
>TRBJ2-5|TRBV6-6|NA|few
CASSYRTLRTQYF
TGTGCCAGCAGTTACCGGACTCTCAGGACCCAGTACTTC
>TRBJ2-7|TRBV7-2|NA|NA
CASSLVQNTGELLRQYF
TGTGCCAGCAGCTTAGTCCAGAACACCGGGGAGCTCCTACGACAGTACTTC
>TRBJ2-1|TRBV4-2|NA|many
CASSQDSPRATYNEQFF
TGTGCCAGCAGCCAAGATAGTCCGCGGGCAACCTACAATGAGCAGTTCTTC
>TRBJ2-7|TRBV28|NA|NA
CASQKRDRYEQYF
TGTGCCAGCCAGAAAAGGGACCGTTACGAGCAGTACTTC
>TRBJ1-6|TRBV2|NA|few
CASSEVWSSYNSPLHF
TGTGCCAGCAGTGAAGTATGGAGCTCCTATAATTCACCCCTCCACTTT
>TRBJ2-1|TRBV7-2|NA|few
CASSLGQGLRSYNEQFF
TGTGCCAGCAGCTTAGGTCAGGGATTGAGGTCCTACAATGAGCAGTTCTTC
>TRBJ2-1|TRBV19|NA|NA
CASSILGNEQFF
TGTGCCAGTAGTATTTTAGGAAATGAGCAGTTCTTC
>TRBJ1-5|TRBV10-3|NA|few
CATHGQIGQPQHF
TGTGCCACCCACGGACAGATCGGACAGCCCCAGCATTTT
>TRBJ2-2|TRBV20-1|TRBD2|NA
CSANSGRHTGELFF
TGCAGTGCAAACAGCGGGAGACACACCGGGGAGCTGTTTTTT
>TRBJ1-6|TRBV7-2|NA|NA
CASSLEWYNSPLHF
TGTGCCAGCAGCTTAGAGTGGTATAATTCACCCCTCCACTTT
>TRBJ1-4|TRBV20-1|NA|NA
CSAATGSTNEKLFF
TGCAGTGCGGCTACAGGGTCAACTAATGAAAAACTGTTTTTT
>TRBJ1-2|TRBV20-1|TRBD1|NA
CSARVGTGTIYGYTF
TGCAGTGCTAGGGTCGGGACAGGGACCATTTATGGCTACACCTTC
>TRBJ1-3|TRBV4-2|NA|NA
CASSQDQGSGNTIYF
TGTGCCAGCAGCCAAGATCAGGGGTCTGGAAACACCATATATTTT
>TRBJ1-1|TRBV20-1|NA|few
CSARDRKGPNTEAFF
TGCAGTGCTAGAGATCGAAAGGGGCCCAACACTGAAGCTTTCTTT
>TRBJ2-7|TRBV12-3/TRBV12-4|NA|NA
CATFSYEQYF
TGTGCCACCTTTTCCTACGAGCAGTACTTC
>TRBJ2-1|TRBV20-1|NA|NA
CSATRDRYNEQFF
TGCAGTGCTACCCGGGACCGCTACAATGAGCAGTTCTTC
>TRBJ2-3|TRBV5-1|NA|NA
CASSLVLVADTQYF
TGCGCCAGCAGCTTGGTTCTAGTTGCAGATACGCAGTATTTT
>TRBJ2-3|TRBV28|TRBD1|few
CASSSVGTGEADTQYF
TGTGCCAGCAGTTCCGTCGGGACAGGGGAAGCAGATACGCAGTATTTT
>TRBJ2-1|TRBV5-1|TRBD1|few
CASSFRGTAYNEQFF
TGCGCCAGCAGCTTTCGAGGGACAGCCTACAATGAGCAGTTCTTC
>TRBJ1-2|TRBV13|NA|few
CASSWGAGEAIANYGYTF
TGTGCCAGCAGCTGGGGGGCAGGAGAAGCAATAGCTAACTATGGCTACACCTTC
>TRBJ2-7|TRBV2|NA|NA
CASRLAHNEQYF
TGTGCCAGCCGCCTAGCCCACAATGAGCAGTACTTC